The 26 T cell receptor beta chains listed next were all sequenced from one sample in a study of shared clonotypes between healthy human individuals. Naive CD8 isolation took CD45RO-negative cells positively selected for CCR7 and excluded terminally differentiated effector memory CD45RA+ cells. Clones were sequenced by immunoSEQ multiplex PCR, and TCRdb holds only the in-frame ones, with some missing. The table records some 2 million clones, about 95% of them present only once. The material sequenced was naive CD8+ T cells sorted from blood. These receptors were obtained from a young man in good health.

This chain links TRBV11-2 with TRBJ2-7, with D possibly TRBD2 on 6 matching bases. The CDR3 is made up of 16 amino acids. Trimming removed 5 bases from V and 4 bases from J, with 21 bases in between. Per the germline V gene, CDR1 is SGHAT and CDR2 is FQNNGV. This CDR3 reads CASSQPWDPAGYEQYF. The CDR3 DNA reads as TGTGCCAGCAGCCAGCCTTGGGACCCGGCGGGGTACGAGCAGTACTTC. Full variable domain (missing parts from reference TRBV11-2 and TRBJ2-7): EAGVAQSPRYKIIEKRQSVAFWCNPISGHATLYWYQQILGQGPKLLIQFQNNGVVDDSQLPKDRFSAERLKGVDSTLKIQPAKLEDSAVYLCASSQPWDPAGYEQYFGPGTRLTVT.

The chain links TRBV6-5 to TRBJ2-1; D gene unclear. CDR3 size: 10 residues. V was trimmed by 9 bases and J by 6 bases, leaving 6 bases between them. The germline gives CDR1 MNHEY, CDR2 SVGAGI. The CDR3 sequence is CARDTNEQFF. In DNA, the CDR3 is TGTGCCAGGGATACCAATGAGCAGTTCTTC.

Worth noting for this clone: The sample carries other DNA sequences with the same CDR3. The V call is TRBV5-4, the J call TRBJ2-7; 11 nucleotides agree with TRBD1. CDR1 is SGHNT, CDR2 YYREEE, per germline (reference sequence). J was trimmed by 1 base and V by 4 bases; bases with no gene match: 4. There are 15 residues in the CDR3. The CDR3: CASSLGQGGSYEQYF. In DNA form, the CDR3 reads TGTGCCAGCAGCCTGGGACAGGGGGGATCCTACGAGCAGTACTTC.

V is TRBV6-6 and J is TRBJ1-1; D not certain. The V and J ends lost 2 bases and 2 bases respectively, with 9 bases between them. The CDR3 totals 14 residues. Germline CDR1 is MNHNY and CDR2 is SVGAGI (reference sequence). The chain's CDR3 is CASSYEAANTEAFF. In DNA, the CDR3 is TGTGCCAGCAGTTACGAGGCGGCAAACACTGAAGCTTTCTTT.

The chain combines TRBV27 with TRBJ2-7; the D is unclear. The CDR3 spans 15 residues. V was pared by 0 bases and J by 2 bases, with 11 bases between. Germline CDR1 is MNHEY and CDR2 is SMNVEV (reference sequence). In DNA form, the CDR3 reads TGTGCCAGCAGTTTATCGAGGCAGGTTACCTACGAGCAGTACTTC. Amino acids: CASSLSRQVTYEQYF.

CDR3 protein: CASSSGFNTGELFF. CDR3 coding DNA: TGTGCCAGCAGCTCAGGGTTCAACACCGGGGAGCTGTTTTTT. This chain connects TRBV27 to TRBJ2-2; D is possibly TRBD1 (5 bases). The germline CDR1 and CDR2 sequences are MNHEY and SMNVEV (reference sequence). Deletions cut 6 bases from V and 2 bases from J, with 10 bases between. The CDR3 length is 14 residues.

V is TRBV30 and J is TRBJ1-1, with a tentative D call TRBD1 (5 bases). Trimming removed 1 base from V and 7 bases from J, with 13 bases in between. The germline CDR1 and CDR2 sequences are GTSNPN and SVGIG (reference sequence). This CDR3 contains 13 residues. The CDR3 DNA is TGTGCCTGGAGTGCCGGGGCCCAAGGTGAAGCTTTCTTT. Translation gives CAWSAGAQGEAFF.

V usage is TRBV7-6 and J usage is TRBJ2-5; D is perhaps TRBD2 (7 bases). V dropped 1 base and J dropped 5 bases, with 14 bases sitting between them. Germline CDR1 SGHVS, CDR2 FNYEAQ. The CDR3 extends over 15 amino acids. CDR3 nucleotides: TGTGCCAGCAGCTTAGGTTACAGGGAGGGGGAGACCCAGTACTTC. Its protein product is CASSLGYREGETQYF.

This clone was observed a single time. This chain connects TRBV15 to TRBJ2-7; the match to TRBD1 covers 9 bases. With 5 bases clipped from V and 6 bases from J, the junction kept 8 bases outside the gene matches. Germline CDR1 LNHNV, CDR2 YYDKDF (reference sequence). CDR3 length: 14 residues. Here the CDR3 DNA reads TGTGCCACCAGCCGTCGACAGGGGGAGGGCGAGCAGTACTTC. This translates into CATSRRQGEGEQYF.

V usage is TRBV19 and J usage is TRBJ2-7; 9 bases align to TRBD1. Germline lookup yields CDR1 LNHDA and CDR2 SQIVND (reference sequence). V shed 3 bases, J shed 7 bases, and the junction held 10 bases outside the gene matches. The CDR3 has 15 residues. CDR3 nucleotides: TGTGCCAGTAGTATTGCCGGGACAGGGCGCTTGGAGCAGTACTTC. Translated: CASSIAGTGRLEQYF.

About this clone: Other DNA sequences within the sample encode an identical CDR3. The gene calls are TRBV25-1 and TRBJ1-2, with D possibly being TRBD1 (5 bases). The length of the CDR3 is 13 residues. Trimming took 6 bases from V and 4 from J, leaving 12 bases between them. Germline-derived CDR1 and CDR2 are MGHDK and SYGVNS. CDR3 in amino acids: CASRLTGSYGYTF. In nucleotides, the CDR3 is TGTGCCAGCAGGCTAACAGGATCCTATGGCTACACCTTC.

Note on this clone: The same CDR3 arises from other DNA sequences in this sample as well. The rearrangement uses TRBV7-9 and TRBJ2-7; D assignment may be TRBD1 or TRBD2 (5 bases each). Trimming pared 3 bases from V and 3 bases from J, leaving 9 bases between. The CDR3 has 13 residues. Germline assignment: CDR1 SEHNR and CDR2 FQNEAQ (reference sequence). The CDR3 spells CASSLGPNYEQYF. The DNA of the CDR3 is TGTGCCAGCAGCTTGGGACCGAACTACGAGCAGTACTTC.

The CDR3 region is CASSQRTGYNEQFF. The CDR3 nucleotides read TGTGCCAGCAGCCAGAGGACAGGATACAATGAGCAGTTCTTC. This chain uses TRBV14 with TRBJ2-1; 7 bases map to TRBD1. Germline V gene sequence: CDR1 SGHDN, CDR2 FVKESK. V gave up 3 bases and J gave up 4 bases; unmatched junction bases: 3. The CDR3 is made up of 14 amino acids.

This rearrangement joins TRBV27 to TRBJ2-1, with D perhaps matching TRBD2 (7 bases). Germline CDR1 reads MNHEY; CDR2 reads SMNVEV (reference sequence). V gave up 5 bases and J gave up 6 bases, with 23 bases separating them. The CDR3 contains 17 residues. The CDR3 nucleotides are TGTGCCAGCAGTCTTATATCGGTGGGGGGGCCGAGCAATGAGCAGTTCTTC. Encoded protein: CASSLISVGGPSNEQFF.

The chain couples TRBV6-5 to TRBJ2-7; D is unresolved. The germline V and J ends were trimmed by 0 bases and 6 bases, with 12 bases remaining between them. Per germline, CDR1 MNHEY and CDR2 SVGAGI. This CDR3 contains 14 residues. CDR3 nucleotides: TGTGCCAGCAGTTACTCGAAGGCAGCTGCCGAGCAGTACTTC. Encoded protein: CASSYSKAAAEQYF.

The rearrangement links TRBV5-4 to TRBJ2-1; D is ambiguous. This CDR3 contains 11 residues. V gave up 3 bases and J gave up 8 bases, with 6 bases separating them. CDR1 is SGHNT, CDR2 YYREEE, per germline (reference sequence). CDR3 DNA sequence: TGTGCCAGCAGCTACGACCATGAGCAGTTCTTC. This codes for CASSYDHEQFF.

The CDR3 nucleotides read TGTGCCAGCAGTCTCCAGGTAGCAGATACGCAGTATTTT. Its translation: CASSLQVADTQYF. The V call is TRBV6-5, the J call TRBJ2-3; no firm D call. The CDR3 covers 13 residues. In germline, CDR1 is MNHEY, CDR2 SVGAGI. Trimming cost V 5 bases and J 4 bases, with 10 bases left between them.

The chain links TRBV5-1 to TRBJ2-7; 8 nucleotides align to TRBD1. CDR3 length: 15 residues. Germline CDR1 SGHRS, CDR2 YFSETQ. V was clipped by 3 bases and J by 0 bases; unmatched bases: 5. The CDR3 spells CASSYGQGLSYEQYF. The CDR3 nucleotides are TGCGCCAGCAGCTACGGACAGGGCCTCTCCTACGAGCAGTACTTC.

The chain links TRBV4-1 to TRBJ2-7; D gene ambiguous. V was pared by 2 bases and J by 4 bases, with 6 bases between. Per the germline V gene, CDR1 is MGHRA and CDR2 is YSYEKL. The CDR3 consists of 12 residues. CDR3 sequence: CASSQTKYEQYF. The CDR3 region has the DNA TGCGCCAGCAGCCAAACAAAATACGAGCAGTACTTC.

The chain joins TRBV5-6 to TRBJ2-7; D is unclear. This CDR3 spans 13 amino acids. V gave up 6 bases and J gave up 6 bases, with 16 bases separating them. Looked up from germline, CDR1 is SGHDT and CDR2 is YYEEEE. CDR3 nucleotide sequence: TGTGCCAGCAACTTAAGAGAAGGCGCCGAGCAGTACTTC. Residues: CASNLREGAEQYF.

This sequence joins TRBV11-2 and TRBJ1-6; D might be TRBD1 (5 bases). CDR3 length: 14 residues. CDR1 is SGHAT, CDR2 FQNNGV, per germline. Trimming removed 3 bases at V and 8 bases at J, with 11 bases between. CDR3 amino acids: CASSLTTAHSPLHF. CDR3 in DNA: TGTGCCAGCAGCTTGACGACAGCCCATTCACCCCTCCACTTT.

About this clone: Other DNA sequences in the same sample also yield this CDR3. The gene calls are TRBV11-3 and TRBJ2-1, with TRBD1 identical over 8 bases. The CDR3 sequence is 12 residues long. Per the germline V gene, CDR1 is SGHNT and CDR2 is YENEEA. Trimming removed 3 bases from V and 10 bases from J; junction bases left unmatched: 2. This chain's CDR3 is CASSLDRVEQFF. As DNA, the CDR3 is TGTGCCAGCAGCTTGGACAGGGTGGAGCAGTTCTTC. The full variable domain, in which reference TRBV11-3 and TRBJ2-1 provide the parts outside the CDR3, is EAGVVQSPRYKIIEKKQPVAFWCNPISGHNTLYWYLQNLGQGPELLIRYENEEAVDDSQLPKDRFSAERLKGVDSTLKIQPAELGDSAVYLCASSLDRVEQFFGPGTRLTVL.

Worth noting for this clone: The junction does not match germline at one end; this may be a read error. The chain has TRBV7-6 and TRBJ2-7; TRBD1 matches 9 bases. The germline CDR1 and CDR2 sequences are SGHVS and FNYEAQ. This CDR3 has 15 residues. The CDR3 region is CASSLGTGPSYEQYF. CDR3 sequence (DNA): TGTGCCAGCAGTTTAGGGACAGGGCCCTCCTACGAGCAGTACTTC.

The chain uses TRBV5-4 and TRBJ2-1, with a tentative D call TRBD2 (5 bases). The CDR3 runs to 13 residues. Trimming removed 4 bases from V and 5 bases from J, with 10 bases in between. The germline V gene has CDR1 SGHNT and CDR2 YYREEE (reference sequence). In nucleotides, the CDR3 is TGTGCCAGCAGCCCCACTAGAAACAATGAGCAGTTCTTC. It codes for CASSPTRNNEQFF.

The V and J genes are TRBV9 and TRBJ2-7; perhaps TRBD1 as D (5 bases). Trimming removed 0 bases at V and 6 bases at J, with 10 bases between. Per germline, CDR1 SGDLS and CDR2 YYNGEE. CDR3 size: 13 residues. CDR3 sequence (DNA): TGTGCCAGCAGCGTAGATCAGGGCCCCGAGCAGTACTTC. It encodes CASSVDQGPEQYF. Complete variable domain (other parts from reference TRBV9 and TRBJ2-7): DSGVTQTPKHLITATGQRVTLRCSPRSGDLSVYWYQQSLDQGLQFLIQYYNGEERAKGNILERFSAQQFPDLHSELNLSSLELGDSALYFCASSVDQGPEQYFGPGTRLTVT.

The chain uses TRBV6-5 and TRBJ2-2; unclear D gene. CDR1 and CDR2 from the germline V gene are MNHEY and SVGAGI. Deletions cut 6 bases from V and 3 bases from J, with 11 bases between. CDR3 size: 14 residues. The CDR3 here is CASSPLADTGELFF. The CDR3 DNA sequence: TGTGCCAGCAGCCCCCTGGCGGACACCGGGGAGCTGTTTTTT.